A single count supports the clone carrying this T cell receptor (beta chain). The data are from a study of blood T cell repertoires in COVID-19. On the study more broadly: From the United States, Italy and Spain came samples of acute and convalescent COVID-19.

Trimming cost V 0 bases and J 0 bases, with 9 bases left between them. Germline V gene sequence: CDR1 MGHRA, CDR2 YSYEKL. The CDR3 sequence is 17 residues long. Methods used by the authors: Researchers report that nucleated cell counts were estimated from reference gene primer amplification. TCRdb keeps only in-frame clones here, not all; method: immunoSEQ multiplex PCR. V and J calls and clone size are as listed in that table; D and trimming were resolved from the DNA. The sample lists about 100,000 clones, roughly 80% occurring once. This sequence originates from a man between 65 and 79 years old with active or convalescent COVID-19. The gene calls are TRBV4-1 and TRBJ1-6; unclear D gene. Sequenced sample: peripheral blood. CDR3 coding DNA: TGCGCCAGCAGCCAAGATCAAGGGAGCTCCTATAATTCACCCCTCCACTTT. This sequence encodes CASSQDQGSSYNSPLHF.